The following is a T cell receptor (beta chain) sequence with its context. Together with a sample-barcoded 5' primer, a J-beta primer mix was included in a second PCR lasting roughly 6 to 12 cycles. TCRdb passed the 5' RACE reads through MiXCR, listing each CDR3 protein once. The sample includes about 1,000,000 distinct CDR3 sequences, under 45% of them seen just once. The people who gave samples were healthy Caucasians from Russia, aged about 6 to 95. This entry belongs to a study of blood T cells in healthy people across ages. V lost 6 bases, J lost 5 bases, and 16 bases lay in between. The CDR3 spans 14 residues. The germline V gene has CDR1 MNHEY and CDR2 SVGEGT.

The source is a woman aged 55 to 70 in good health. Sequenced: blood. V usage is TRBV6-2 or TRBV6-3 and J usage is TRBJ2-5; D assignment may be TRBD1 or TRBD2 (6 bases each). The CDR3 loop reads CASRPGGRVETQYF. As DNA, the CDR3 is TGTGCCAGCAGACCCGGGGGCAGGGTCGAGACCCAGTACTTC.